This T cell receptor (beta chain) was identified during a study of T cell responses to AZD1222 COVID-19 vaccine. Whole-study results and caveats: The number of AZD1222 recipients seropositive at baseline was only 5 to 7. Among vaccine-associated CD4 TCRs, coverage spanned spike, with dominance at 160-218 and 743-854. Two AZD1222 administrations were followed by greater Spike-specific TCR breadth and depth.

This CDR3 is 12 amino acids long. The V end was cut by 6 bases, the J end by 3 bases, with 8 bases between. Data came from immunoSEQ multiplex PCR; TCRdb stores just in-frame clones and leaves some out. The table has around 100,000 clones, around nine tenths seen once. As for this clone: Its target is not known.

Material: peripheral blood, obtained on day 0 of AZD1222 vaccination. The chain combines TRBV12-3 or TRBV12-4 with TRBJ2-5; D ambiguous. The source of this sequence is an adult in good health. This chain's CDR3 is CASSPGEETQYF. The CDR3 region has the DNA TGTGCCAGCAGCCCTGGAGAAGAGACCCAGTACTTC.